Below, 15 T cell receptor beta chains from the same sample are listed, as sequenced in a study of T-cell reconstitution after alpha-beta-depleted transplantation in children. TCRbeta library construction was performed incorporating unique molecular identifiers. MiXCR, run by TCRdb on the PCR reads, gives a single entry per CDR3 protein. The sample gives 350,000 to 400,000 distinct CDR3 sequences, just over 20% of which show up once; around 3.9% is in the top ten. The specimen was PBMCs from the stem cell graft donor, collected from the stem cell graft. Receptors were obtained from a human donor who donated a stem cell graft to a child with acute myeloid leukemia.

The chain joins TRBV15 to TRBJ2-4, with TRBD1 matching 9 bases. The CDR3 contains 14 residues. Germline-derived CDR1 and CDR2 are LNHNV and YYDKDF (reference sequence). Trimming cost V 1 base and J 7 bases; bases outside gene matches: 2. The CDR3 region is CATSRADRGNIQYF. The CDR3, as DNA: TGTGCCACCAGCAGAGCGGACAGGGGTAACATTCAGTACTTC. Full variable domain (outside the CDR3, taken from reference TRBV15 and TRBJ2-4): DAMVIQNPRYQVTQFGKPVTLSCSQTLNHNVMYWYQQKSSQAPKLLFHYYDKDFNNEADTPDNFQSRRPNTSFCFLDIRSPGLGDTAMYLCATSRADRGNIQYFGAGTRLSVL.

The rearrangement uses TRBV12-3 or TRBV12-4 and TRBJ1-6; D might be TRBD1 (6 bases). The CDR3 sequence is 14 residues long. V was cut by 5 bases and J by 7 bases, with 12 bases left in between. Here the CDR3 reads CASSTQGENSPLHF. For the CDR3, the DNA is TGTGCCAGCAGTACACAGGGAGAGAATTCACCCCTCCACTTT.

Many counts were recorded for this clonotype. The chain carries TRBV29-1 and TRBJ1-4; the D is unclear. Germline assignment: CDR1 SQVTM and CDR2 ANQGSEA. The CDR3 sequence is 14 residues long. Trimming removed 5 bases at V and 3 bases at J, with 13 bases between. The CDR3 DNA sequence: TGCAGCGTTACATTACCCGGGTCTAATGAAAAACTGTTTTTT. This translates into CSVTLPGSNEKLFF.

The chain joins TRBV15 to TRBJ2-3; the match to TRBD2 covers 11 bases. The CDR3 loop spans 17 amino acids. V shed 0 bases, J shed 2 bases, and the junction held 4 bases outside the gene matches. Per the germline V gene, CDR1 is LNHNV and CDR2 is YYDKDF (reference sequence). CDR3 in amino acids: CATSRDRLAGLTDTQYF. For the CDR3, the DNA is TGTGCCACCAGCAGAGATCGACTAGCGGGACTCACAGATACGCAGTATTTT. Looking up the rest from reference TRBV15 and TRBJ2-3 gives the full variable domain: DAMVIQNPRYQVTQFGKPVTLSCSQTLNHNVMYWYQQKSSQAPKLLFHYYDKDFNNEADTPDNFQSRRPNTSFCFLDIRSPGLGDTAMYLCATSRDRLAGLTDTQYFGPGTRLTVL.

This chain links TRBV12-3 or TRBV12-4 with TRBJ2-5; D is perhaps TRBD2 (6 bases). This CDR3 spans 13 amino acids. Trimming took off 1 base at V and 7 bases at J, with 10 bases between the two ends. CDR3: CASSLEGLGTQYF. The CDR3, as DNA: TGTGCCAGCAGTTTAGAGGGACTTGGGACCCAGTACTTC.

The chain joins TRBV29-1 to TRBJ2-3; a weak D match, TRBD2 (5 bases). V was pared by 7 bases and J by 7 bases, with 21 bases between. The germline gives CDR1 SQVTM, CDR2 ANQGSEA. The CDR3 runs 14 residues. In DNA form, the CDR3 reads TGCAGCGCTAAGGCGGGCCAAGGGAGACATACGCAGTATTTT. It codes for CSAKAGQGRHTQYF.

The chain couples TRBV5-1 to TRBJ1-4, with a weak D call TRBD1 (5 bases). Germline CDR1 reads SGHRS; CDR2 reads YFSETQ. The V end lost 4 bases, the J end lost 8 bases, and 18 bases lay between the germline ends. This CDR3 is 15 amino acids long. CDR3: CASSVSQGGREKLFF. For the CDR3, the DNA is TGCGCCAGCAGCGTCTCCCAGGGAGGGCGCGAAAAACTGTTTTTT.

This clonotype was seen repeatedly, ten times or more. The V and J genes are TRBV6-5 and TRBJ2-7; maybe TRBD2 (6 bases). Trimming removed 0 bases from V and 3 bases from J, with 6 bases in between. The germline V gene encodes CDR1 MNHEY and CDR2 SVGAGI. The CDR3 spans 13 residues. CDR3 nucleotides: TGTGCCAGCAGTTACTCCGGGAGCTACGAGCAGTACTTC. Translated: CASSYSGSYEQYF.

In this sample, this clonotype turned up a few times. The chain joins TRBV7-7 to TRBJ2-1, with 8 bases fitting TRBD2. CDR3 length equals 13 residues. Germline CDR1 is SSHAT and CDR2 is FNYEAQ (reference sequence). With 3 bases clipped from V and 10 bases from J, the junction kept 5 bases outside the gene matches. The CDR3 spells CASSFSGREEQFF. CDR3 coding DNA: TGTGCCAGCAGCTTCTCCGGGAGGGAAGAGCAGTTCTTC.

The CDR3 sequence is CATRGSDTQYF. CDR3 DNA sequence: TGTGCCACCCGGGGGTCCGATACGCAGTATTTT. The J gene is TRBJ2-3, the V gene TRBV10-3; a weak D match, TRBD2 (6 bases). The length of the CDR3 is 11 residues. Germline V gene sequence: CDR1 ENHRY, CDR2 SYGVKD. V lost 10 bases, J lost 6 bases, and 11 bases lay in between.

The chain links TRBV2 to TRBJ2-4; 7 bases are shared with TRBD1. The V gene's germline CDR1 is SNHLY and CDR2 FYNNEI. The CDR3 runs to 15 residues. V lost 6 bases and J lost 2; bases outside the gene matches: 7. The CDR3: CASSPPTGSKNIQYF. The CDR3 DNA reads TGTGCCAGCAGCCCTCCGACAGGGTCCAAAAACATTCAGTACTTC.

Only a few counts were recorded for this clonotype. V is TRBV20-1 and J is TRBJ2-5; 8 nucleotides line up with TRBD1. This CDR3 is built from 13 residues. CDR1 is DFQATT and CDR2 is SNEGSKA in the germline V gene (reference sequence). V was pared by 6 bases and J by 7 bases, with 10 bases of the junction left unmatched. The CDR3 DNA is TGCAGTGCCCTGGACAGGGATTTCGGGACCCAGTACTTC. It yields the protein CSALDRDFGTQYF.

This rearrangement joins TRBV3-1 to TRBJ2-1; D might be TRBD1 (6 bases). The length of the CDR3 is 15 residues. V lost 1 base and J lost 4, with 11 bases in between. Looked up from germline, CDR1 is LGHDT and CDR2 is YNNKEL (reference sequence). The CDR3 DNA reads as TGTGCCAGCAGCCAAGGATCAGGGGTTTACAATGAGCAGTTCTTC. It is translated as CASSQGSGVYNEQFF.

This clonotype has more than one count but fewer than ten. V is TRBV27 and J is TRBJ2-3; D is undetermined. This CDR3 is built from 15 residues. Between the trimmed V and J ends, which lost 2 bases and 1 base, there was a span of 10 bases. Germline lookup yields CDR1 MNHEY and CDR2 SMNVEV (reference sequence). In DNA form, the CDR3 reads TGTGCCAGCAGTTTACGCACGCGACGCACAGATACGCAGTATTTT. It translates to CASSLRTRRTDTQYF.

The rearrangement uses TRBV27 and TRBJ2-1; 8 bases align to TRBD1. CDR1 MNHEY and CDR2 SMNVEV come from the germline V gene (reference sequence). This CDR3 is 16 amino acids long. Trimming at V came to 0 bases and at J to 6 bases, leaving 7 bases not matched to a gene. CDR3 protein: CASSLSPQGASNEQFF. The CDR3 DNA reads as TGTGCCAGCAGTTTATCCCCGCAGGGGGCGAGCAATGAGCAGTTCTTC.